Below are 6 T cell receptor beta chains sequenced from a single sample in a study of blood T cell repertoires in COVID-19. TCRdb's copy holds only in-frame clones and misses some; the assay was immunoSEQ multiplex PCR. The sample has around 130,000 clones, around 86% seen once. The sequenced material came from PBMCs or T cells enriched from blood (not recorded which). The receptors were gathered from a man between 25 and 39 years old who had recovered from COVID-19.

The chain combines TRBV10-3 with TRBJ2-1; 9 nucleotides match TRBD1. J was trimmed by 6 bases and V by 0 bases; bases with no gene match: 3. Germline values: CDR1 ENHRY, CDR2 SYGVKD. This CDR3 comprises 15 residues. The CDR3 loop reads CAISESGQGGNEQFF. The CDR3, as DNA: TGTGCCATCAGTGAGTCGGGACAGGGCGGCAATGAGCAGTTCTTC.

The chain recombines TRBV10-3 with TRBJ1-2; D is uncertain. The CDR3 runs to 12 residues. Trimming shortened V by 9 bases and J by 6 bases, and 14 bases separated the two germline ends. CDR1 and CDR2 (germline): ENHRY, SYGVKD. Written as DNA, the CDR3 is TGTGCCATTCACGGTAGGCAGGATGGCTACACCTTC. The encoded protein is CAIHGRQDGYTF.

The chain's CDR3 is CAISGTGQDYGYTF. The DNA for the CDR3 is TGTGCCATCAGTGGGACTGGACAGGACTATGGCTACACCTTC. The chain recombines TRBV10-3 with TRBJ1-2, with 7 bases aligning to TRBD1. Losses at the gene ends were 4 bases for V and 3 bases for J; bases not matched to a gene: 5. This CDR3 spans 14 amino acids. The V gene's germline CDR1 is ENHRY and CDR2 SYGVKD.

This chain connects TRBV27 to TRBJ1-2; D unclear. The CDR3 loop spans 15 amino acids. Germline V gives CDR1 MNHEY, CDR2 SMNVEV (reference sequence). Trimming stripped 4 bases from V and 0 bases from J, with 12 bases between. The DNA for the CDR3 is TGTGCCAGCAGTTACCTGGACTCTCCTAACTATGGCTACACCTTC. It is translated as CASSYLDSPNYGYTF.

A single count supports this clone. This sequence joins TRBV6-6 and TRBJ2-2; 7 positions agree with TRBD2. CDR1 is MNHNY and CDR2 is SVGAGI in the germline V gene (reference sequence). This CDR3 contains 13 residues. Germline trimming cut 7 bases from V and 5 bases from J; bases unmatched to any gene: 4. The CDR3, as DNA: TGTGCCAGCAACCCGCGGGGGACCGGGGAGCTGTTTTTT. Protein: CASNPRGTGELFF.

The J gene is TRBJ2-3, the V gene TRBV4-1; D remains unclear. V lost 0 bases and J lost 6, with 13 bases in between. The CDR3 has 15 residues. Germline V gene data show CDR1 as MGHRA and CDR2 as YSYEKL. The CDR3 loop is CASSQDQIQSDTQYF. The CDR3 nucleotides read TGCGCCAGCAGCCAAGATCAGATCCAATCGGATACGCAGTATTTT.